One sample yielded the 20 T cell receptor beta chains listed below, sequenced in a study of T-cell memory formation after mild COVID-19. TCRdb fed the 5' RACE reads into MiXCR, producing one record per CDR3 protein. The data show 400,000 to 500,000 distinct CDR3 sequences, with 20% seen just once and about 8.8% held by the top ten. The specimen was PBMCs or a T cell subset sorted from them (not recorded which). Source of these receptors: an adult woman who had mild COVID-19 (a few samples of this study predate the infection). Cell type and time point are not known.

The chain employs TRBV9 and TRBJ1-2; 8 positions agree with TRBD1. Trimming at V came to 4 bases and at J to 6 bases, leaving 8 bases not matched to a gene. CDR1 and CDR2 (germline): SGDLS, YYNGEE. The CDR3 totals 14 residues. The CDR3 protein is CASSFRGQVDGYTF. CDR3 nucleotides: TGTGCCAGCAGCTTTAGGGGACAGGTCGATGGCTACACCTTC.

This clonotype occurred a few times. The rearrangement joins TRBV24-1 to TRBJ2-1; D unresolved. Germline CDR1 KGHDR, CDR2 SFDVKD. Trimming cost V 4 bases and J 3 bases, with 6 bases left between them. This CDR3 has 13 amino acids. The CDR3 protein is CATSDLYYNEQFF. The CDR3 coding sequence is TGTGCCACCAGTGACCTTTACTACAATGAGCAGTTCTTC.

This chain's CDR3 is CASSWEQGSNEKLFF. The CDR3 nucleotides are TGCGCCAGCAGCTGGGAACAGGGATCTAATGAAAAACTGTTTTTT. The chain combines TRBV5-1 with TRBJ1-4; possibly TRBD1 for D (6 bases). The V and J ends lost 3 bases and 3 bases respectively, with 12 bases between them. Germline CDR1 and CDR2: SGHRS and YFSETQ. The CDR3 runs 15 residues.

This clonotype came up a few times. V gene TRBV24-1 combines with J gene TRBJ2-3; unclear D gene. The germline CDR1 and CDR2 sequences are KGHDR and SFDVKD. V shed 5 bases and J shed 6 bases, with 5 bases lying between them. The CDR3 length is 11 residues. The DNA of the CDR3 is TGTGCCACCAGTGCCTTCGATACGCAGTATTTT. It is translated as CATSAFDTQYF.

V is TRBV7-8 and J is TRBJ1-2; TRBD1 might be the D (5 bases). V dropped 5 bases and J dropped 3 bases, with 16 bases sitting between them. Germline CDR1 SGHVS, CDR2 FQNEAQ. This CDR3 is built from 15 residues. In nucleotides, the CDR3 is TGTGCCAGCAGCGCCGCCGGGACGGAACACTATGGCTACACCTTC. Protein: CASSAAGTEHYGYTF.

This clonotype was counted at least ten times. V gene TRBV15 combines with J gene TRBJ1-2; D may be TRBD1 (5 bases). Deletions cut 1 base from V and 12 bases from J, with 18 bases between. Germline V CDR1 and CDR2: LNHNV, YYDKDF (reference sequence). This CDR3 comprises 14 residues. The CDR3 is CATSRGGTDPRNTF. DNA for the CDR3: TGTGCCACCAGCAGAGGGGGGACGGACCCAAGAAACACCTTC.

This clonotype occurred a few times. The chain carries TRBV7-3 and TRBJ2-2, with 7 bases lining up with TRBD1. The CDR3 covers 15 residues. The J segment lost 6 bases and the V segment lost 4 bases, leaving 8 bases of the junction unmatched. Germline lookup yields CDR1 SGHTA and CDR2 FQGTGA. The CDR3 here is CASSSTGARAGELFF. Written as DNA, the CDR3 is TGTGCCAGCAGCTCTACAGGGGCTAGGGCCGGGGAGCTGTTTTTT.

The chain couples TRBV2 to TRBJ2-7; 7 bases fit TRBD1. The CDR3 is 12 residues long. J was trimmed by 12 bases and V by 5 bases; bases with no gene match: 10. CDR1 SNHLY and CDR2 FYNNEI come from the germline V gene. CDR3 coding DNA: TGTGCCAGCAGTCAAGGGGGCAGTGGTGCGTACTTC. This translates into CASSQGGSGAYF.

The CDR3 region is CASSPGQTTEAFF. CDR3 DNA sequence: TGCGCCAGCAGCCCTGGACAGACCACTGAAGCTTTCTTT. This chain connects TRBV5-1 to TRBJ1-1; the D gene is possibly TRBD1 (6 bases). The ends were cut back, 4 bases at V and 4 bases at J, with 11 bases in the middle. Germline V CDR1 and CDR2: SGHRS, YFSETQ. The CDR3 runs 13 residues.

The CDR3 loop reads CASSLRDLGTSDKETQYF. The CDR3 nucleotides are TGTGCCAGCAGTTTAAGGGACCTCGGGACTAGCGACAAAGAGACCCAGTACTTC. This chain connects TRBV12-3 or TRBV12-4 to TRBJ2-5; the match to TRBD2 covers 10 bases. The CDR3 is made up of 18 amino acids. V lost 2 bases, J lost 3 bases, and 12 bases stayed unmatched.

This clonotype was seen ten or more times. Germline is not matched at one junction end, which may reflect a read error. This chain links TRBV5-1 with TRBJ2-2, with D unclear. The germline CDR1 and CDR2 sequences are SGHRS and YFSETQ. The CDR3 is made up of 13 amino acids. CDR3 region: CASSLGDTGELFF. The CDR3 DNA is TGTGCCAGCAGCTTAGGCGACACCGGGGAGCTGTTTTTT.

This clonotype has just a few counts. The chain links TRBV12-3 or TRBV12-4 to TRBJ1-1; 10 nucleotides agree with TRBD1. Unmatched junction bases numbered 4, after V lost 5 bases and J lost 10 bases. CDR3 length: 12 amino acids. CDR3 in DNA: TGTGCCAGCAGTCTAAGGACAGGGGGAGCTTTCTTT. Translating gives CASSLRTGGAFF.

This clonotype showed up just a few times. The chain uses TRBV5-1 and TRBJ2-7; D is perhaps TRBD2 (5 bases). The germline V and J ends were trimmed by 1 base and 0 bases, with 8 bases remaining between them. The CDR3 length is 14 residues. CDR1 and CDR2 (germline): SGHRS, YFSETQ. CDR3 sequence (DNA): TGCGCCAGCAGCTTGACGGGATACTCCTACGAGCAGTACTTC. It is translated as CASSLTGYSYEQYF.

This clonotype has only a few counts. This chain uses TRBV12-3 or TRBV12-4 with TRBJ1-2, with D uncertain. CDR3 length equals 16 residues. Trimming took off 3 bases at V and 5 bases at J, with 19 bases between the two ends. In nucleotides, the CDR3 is TGTGCCAGCAGTTTGCAGGTCGACCCCGGTCGGTATGGCTACACCTTC. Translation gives CASSLQVDPGRYGYTF.

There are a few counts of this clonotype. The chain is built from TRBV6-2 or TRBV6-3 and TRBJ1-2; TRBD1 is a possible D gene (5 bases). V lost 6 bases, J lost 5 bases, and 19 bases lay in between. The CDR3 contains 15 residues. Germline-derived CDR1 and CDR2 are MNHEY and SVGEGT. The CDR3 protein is CASSQITGFQYGYTF. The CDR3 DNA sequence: TGTGCCAGCAGCCAAATCACAGGATTTCAATATGGCTACACCTTC.

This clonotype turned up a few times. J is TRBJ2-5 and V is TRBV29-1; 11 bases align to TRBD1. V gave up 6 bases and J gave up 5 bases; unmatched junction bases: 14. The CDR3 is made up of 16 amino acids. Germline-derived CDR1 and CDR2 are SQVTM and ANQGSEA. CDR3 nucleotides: TGCAGCGTCGCAATTACCGGGACAGGGGGTTCGGAGACCCAGTACTTC. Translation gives CSVAITGTGGSETQYF.

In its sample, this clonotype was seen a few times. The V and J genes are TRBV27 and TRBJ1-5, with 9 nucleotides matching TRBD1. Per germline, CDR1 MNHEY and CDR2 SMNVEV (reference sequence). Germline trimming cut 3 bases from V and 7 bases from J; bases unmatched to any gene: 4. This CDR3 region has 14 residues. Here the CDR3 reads CASSFGTGRQPQHF. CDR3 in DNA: TGTGCCAGCAGTTTCGGGACAGGGAGGCAGCCCCAGCATTTT.

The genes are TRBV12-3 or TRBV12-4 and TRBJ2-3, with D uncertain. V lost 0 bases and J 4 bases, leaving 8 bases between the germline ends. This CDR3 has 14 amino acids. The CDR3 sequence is CASSLAGIADTQYF. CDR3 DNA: TGTGCCAGCAGTTTAGCGGGGATCGCAGATACGCAGTATTTT.

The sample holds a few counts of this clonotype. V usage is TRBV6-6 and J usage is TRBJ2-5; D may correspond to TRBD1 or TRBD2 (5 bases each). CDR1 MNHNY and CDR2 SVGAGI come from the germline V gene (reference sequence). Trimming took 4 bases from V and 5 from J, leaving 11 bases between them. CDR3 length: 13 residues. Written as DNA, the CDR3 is TGTGCCAGCAGTTGGGACCCCCGGGAGACCCAGTACTTC. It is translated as CASSWDPRETQYF.

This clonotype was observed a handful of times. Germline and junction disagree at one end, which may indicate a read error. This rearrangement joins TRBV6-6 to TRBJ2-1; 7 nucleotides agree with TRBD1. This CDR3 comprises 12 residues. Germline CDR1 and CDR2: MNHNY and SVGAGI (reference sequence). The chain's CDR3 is CASSYPGQLKVF. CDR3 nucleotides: TGTGCCAGCAGTTACCCGGGACAGTTGAAGGTCTTC.